A single sample gave rise to the 20 T cell receptor beta chains below, sequenced in a study of glioma-infiltrating T cells after dendritic cell vaccination. Data came from immunoSEQ multiplex PCR; TCRdb stores just in-frame clones and leaves some out. The data show about 82,000 clones, roughly 89% seen once. The source material was blood, sampled before dendritic cell vaccination. The receptors were sampled from a human donor with glioblastoma.

V usage is TRBV6-1 and J usage is TRBJ1-1; 10 bases line up with TRBD1. J lost 4 bases, V lost 4 bases, and 9 bases had no gene match. Germline CDR1 is MNHNS and CDR2 is SASEGT. The CDR3 sequence is 16 residues long. CDR3 DNA sequence: TGTGCCAGCAGTGGATGGGACAGGGGAGGAAGCACTGAAGCTTTCTTT. This codes for CASSGWDRGGSTEAFF.

This sequence joins TRBV5-1 and TRBJ1-1; a possible D gene is TRBD1 (5 bases). Per germline, CDR1 SGHRS and CDR2 YFSETQ. Trimming removed 0 bases at V and 4 bases at J, with 13 bases between. The CDR3 consists of 15 residues. CDR3 protein: CASSLVGQTSTEAFF. The CDR3 coding sequence is TGCGCCAGCAGCTTGGTAGGACAAACGAGCACTGAAGCTTTCTTT.

The chain employs TRBV2 and TRBJ2-3, with 8 bases lining up with TRBD2. Germline CDR1 SNHLY, CDR2 FYNNEI. V gave up 10 bases and J gave up 7 bases; unmatched junction bases: 10. CDR3 size: 13 residues. The CDR3 region is CATALSGVNTQYF. In DNA, the CDR3 is TGTGCCACTGCTCTTAGCGGGGTTAATACGCAGTATTTT.

CDR3 in DNA: TGTGCCAGCAGTGAAGGGAGTCAGCCCCAGCATTTT. It codes for CASSEGSQPQHF. The rearrangement joins TRBV25-1 to TRBJ1-5, with D unclear. Germline CDR1 MGHDK, CDR2 SYGVNS. This CDR3 spans 12 amino acids. Trimming took 2 bases from V and 6 from J, leaving 5 bases between them. Full variable domain (outside the CDR3, taken from reference TRBV25-1 and TRBJ1-5): EADIYQTPRYLVIGTGKKITLECSQTMGHDKMYWYQQDPGMELHLIHYSYGVNSTEKGDLSSESTVSRIRTEHFPLTLESARPSHTSQYLCASSEGSQPQHFGDGTRLSIL.

V usage is TRBV2 and J usage is TRBJ1-1; weak D call: TRBD1 (5 bases). V was cut by 3 bases and J by 2 bases, with 19 bases left in between. The length of the CDR3 is 17 residues. Germline CDR1 reads SNHLY; CDR2 reads FYNNEI. For the CDR3, the DNA is TGTGCCAGCAGTGATTTAACGGGACGGGACTTAAACACTGAAGCTTTCTTT. Encoded protein: CASSDLTGRDLNTEAFF.

The chain uses TRBV5-1 and TRBJ2-7; 9 bases agree with TRBD2. From germline, CDR1 is SGHRS and CDR2 YFSETQ. Trimming at V came to 1 base and at J to 0 bases, leaving 5 bases not matched to a gene. The CDR3 length is 16 residues. The CDR3 here is CASSLTSTSGSYEQYF. The CDR3 bases are TGCGCCAGCAGCTTGACCTCGACTAGCGGCTCCTACGAGCAGTACTTC.

The J gene is TRBJ2-2, the V gene TRBV18, with D possibly TRBD1 on 5 matching bases. V was trimmed by 8 bases and J by 0 bases, leaving 7 bases between them. CDR3 size: 13 residues. Germline V gene lookup returns CDR1 KGHSH and CDR2 LQKENI. The CDR3 DNA reads as TGTGCCAGCCAGGGAACGAACACCGGGGAGCTGTTTTTT. Translated, it gives CASQGTNTGELFF.

Concerning this clone: Other DNA sequences from this sample encode an identical CDR3 as well. J is TRBJ1-1 and V is TRBV5-4; tentatively, D is TRBD1 (5 bases). The germline CDR1 and CDR2 sequences are SGHNT and YYREEE (reference sequence). V lost 0 bases to trimming and J lost 2 bases, with 8 bases between them. The CDR3 is made up of 14 amino acids. CDR3 residues: CASSLGGTNTEAFF. In DNA form, the CDR3 reads TGTGCCAGCAGCTTGGGGGGCACTAACACTGAAGCTTTCTTT.

The V gene is TRBV5-1, the J gene TRBJ1-1; D ambiguous. V was cut by 3 bases and J by 5 bases, with 14 bases left in between. CDR1 and CDR2 from the germline V gene are SGHRS and YFSETQ. The CDR3 loop spans 14 amino acids. The CDR3 region is CASSSLPSGTEAFF. The CDR3 DNA reads as TGCGCCAGCAGCTCCCTCCCCTCCGGTACTGAAGCTTTCTTT.

The gene calls are TRBV6-1 and TRBJ1-2; D is ambiguous. This CDR3 contains 11 residues. Per the germline V gene, CDR1 is MNHNS and CDR2 is SASEGT. Trimming removed 2 bases at V and 8 bases at J, with 6 bases between. The DNA for the CDR3 is TGTGCCAGCAGTGAAAACTGGGGCTACACCTTC. It translates to CASSENWGYTF.

This clone was seen once. The chain employs TRBV15 and TRBJ1-2; 9 nucleotides line up with TRBD1. This CDR3 has 16 residues. Germline V gene data show CDR1 as LNHNV and CDR2 as YYDKDF (reference sequence). V was clipped by 5 bases and J by 7 bases; unmatched bases: 14. This CDR3 is CATSRAGWGQGGGYTF. As DNA, the CDR3 is TGTGCCACCAGCCGTGCGGGCTGGGGACAGGGTGGTGGCTACACCTTC.

In its sample, this clone was seen a few times. The CDR3 sequence: CASSLYFRDRKKETQYF. Here the CDR3 DNA reads TGTGCCAGCAGTTTATACTTCCGGGACAGAAAGAAAGAGACCCAGTACTTC. This sequence joins TRBV28 and TRBJ2-5; 7 bases map to TRBD1. This CDR3 is built from 17 residues. The germline V gene has CDR1 MDHEN and CDR2 SYDVKM. V dropped 1 base and J dropped 3; count of bases not matched to a gene: 11.

This clone was recorded once. The V and J genes are TRBV6-5 and TRBJ2-7; TRBD2 matches 13 bases. Germline V CDR1 and CDR2: MNHEY, SVGAGI. CDR3 length equals 15 residues. The J segment lost 2 bases and the V segment lost 7 bases, leaving 5 bases of the junction unmatched. CDR3 region: CASKPGLAGTYEQYF. CDR3 nucleotide sequence: TGTGCCAGCAAACCGGGACTAGCGGGGACCTACGAGCAGTACTTC.

The CDR3 reads CASSSTPQGGGSPLHF. The CDR3 DNA sequence: TGTGCCAGCAGCTCCACTCCACAGGGGGGAGGTTCACCCCTCCACTTT. The chain recombines TRBV7-2 with TRBJ1-6, with 8 positions matching TRBD1. Per germline, CDR1 SGHTA and CDR2 FQGNSA. V lost 4 bases to trimming and J lost 9 bases; unmatched junction nucleotides: 11. CDR3 length: 16 amino acids.

In this sample, this clone turned up a few times. Other DNA sequences in the sample encode the same CDR3. The chain employs TRBV5-1 and TRBJ2-7, with 7 nucleotides matching TRBD2. The CDR3 is made up of 14 amino acids. Germline CDR1 is SGHRS and CDR2 is YFSETQ. V was pared by 0 bases and J by 4 bases, with 4 bases of the junction left unmatched. DNA of the CDR3: TGCGCCAGCAGCTTGGGCGGGGGTAGTTACGAGCAGTACTTC. It yields the protein CASSLGGGSYEQYF.

The J gene is TRBJ1-6, the V gene TRBV7-2, with TRBD1 matching over 7 bases. The ends lost 5 bases at V and 9 bases at J; junction bases unmatched: 7. The CDR3 totals 14 residues. CDR1 and CDR2 (germline): SGHTA, FQGNSA. CDR3 loop: CASSPPGQPSPLHF. Written as DNA, the CDR3 is TGTGCCAGCAGCCCTCCGGGACAGCCTTCACCCCTCCACTTT.

The chain couples TRBV6-5 to TRBJ2-4; D uncertain. CDR3 size: 12 residues. V lost 5 bases and J lost 6, with 8 bases in between. CDR1 and CDR2 (germline): MNHEY, SVGAGI. CDR3 sequence (DNA): TGTGCCAGCAGTGAGTCGGGAAACATTCAGTACTTC. This gives the protein CASSESGNIQYF.

V is TRBV2 and J is TRBJ2-1, with D maybe TRBD2 (7 bases). There are 12 residues in the CDR3. Germline CDR1 SNHLY, CDR2 FYNNEI. Deletions cut 8 bases from V and 8 bases from J, with 13 bases between. The CDR3 nucleotides read TGTGCCAGCTCCGGGGGGCCGGATGAGCAGTTCTTC. It translates to CASSGGPDEQFF.

The J gene is TRBJ1-1, the V gene TRBV5-1; D not resolved. This CDR3 is built from 15 residues. Germline loops: CDR1 SGHRS, CDR2 YFSETQ. The ends were cut back, 4 bases at V and 0 bases at J, with 13 bases in the middle. CDR3 DNA sequence: TGCGCCAGCAGCGCTTTAACCGGGGTGAACACTGAAGCTTTCTTT. It encodes CASSALTGVNTEAFF. Full variable domain (remainder filled in from reference TRBV5-1 and TRBJ1-1): KAGVTQTPRYLIKTRGQQVTLSCSPISGHRSVSWYQQTPGQGLQFLFEYFSETQRNKGNFPGRFSGRQFSNSRSEMNVSTLELGDSALYLCASSALTGVNTEAFFGQGTRLTVV.

The V gene is TRBV30, the J gene TRBJ1-3; possible D gene TRBD1, 6 bases. The length of the CDR3 is 16 residues. Germline V CDR1 and CDR2: GTSNPN, SVGIG (reference sequence). Trimming shortened V by 1 base and J by 3 bases, and 16 bases separated the two germline ends. CDR3: CAWSAKGGLYGNTIYF. CDR3 DNA sequence: TGTGCCTGGAGTGCTAAGGGGGGGCTATATGGAAACACCATATATTTT.